Here is one T cell receptor (beta chain) with its context. What it binds is not known. Exclusion applied to patients with autoimmune disease history or systemic immunosuppression. The sample comes from a study of OX40 agonist ivuxolimab in advanced cancers. Study-level background: Patients assigned to dose escalation were diagnosed with hepatocellular carcinoma, melanoma, renal cell or head and neck cancer. Those enrolled were 80% to 85% male, with a mean age of 60 years and ages from roughly 23 to 79.

TCRdb's copy holds only in-frame clones and misses some; the assay was immunoSEQ multiplex PCR. The data show about 55,000 clones, with about 88% seen just once and roughly 1.5% held by the top ten. General observations from the study: Expanded peripheral T cells had an undetermined antigen specificity.

V lost 4 bases to trimming and J lost 6 bases, with 10 bases between them. Germline-derived CDR1 and CDR2 are MNHNY and SVGAGI (reference sequence). The CDR3 length is 12 residues. The chain is built from TRBV6-6 and TRBJ2-7, with D perhaps assigned TRBD1 or TRBD2 (5 bases each). Source: CD4+ or CD8+ T cells sorted from blood, taken in a trial of the OX40 agonist ivuxolimab. The sequence came from an adult with an advanced solid tumor such as melanoma, head and neck, liver or kidney cancer. CDR3 amino acids: CASSSSGTEQYF. The DNA for the CDR3 is TGTGCCAGCAGTTCCTCAGGGACCGAGCAGTACTTC.